A single sample gave rise to the 4 T cell receptor beta chains below, sequenced in a study of blood T cells in healthy people across ages. For the second PCR, which ran for roughly 7 to 11 cycles, a sample-barcoded 5' primer and a J-beta primer mix were used. TCRdb ran MiXCR on the 5' RACE reads and lists one entry per CDR3 protein. The data show 1.8 million or so distinct CDR3 sequences, roughly 43% seen once. The sequencing input was blood. The receptors stem from a human donor in good health.

This clonotype was detected a few times. The chain employs TRBV6-5 and TRBJ2-7; 10 bases are a match to TRBD1. The ends lost 0 bases at V and 2 bases at J; junction bases unmatched: 4. The CDR3 loop spans 16 amino acids. Germline V gives CDR1 MNHEY, CDR2 SVGAGI. The CDR3: CASSYSGGQGPYEQYF. The CDR3 nucleotides are TGTGCCAGCAGTTACTCAGGGGGACAGGGGCCCTACGAGCAGTACTTC.

This clonotype appeared many times. The V and J genes are TRBV27 and TRBJ2-1, with 7 bases that match TRBD2. CDR1 and CDR2 from the germline V gene are MNHEY and SMNVEV (reference sequence). This CDR3 comprises 14 residues. The V gene end was trimmed by 6 bases and the J gene end by 0 bases; junction bases not matched to a gene: 2. The CDR3 nucleotides read TGTGCCAGCAGACCGGGGGGCTCCTACAATGAGCAGTTCTTC. Protein sequence: CASRPGGSYNEQFF.

CDR3 protein: CSASHRERDYNEQFF. The CDR3, as DNA: TGCAGTGCTTCGCACCGGGAGCGGGATTACAATGAGCAGTTCTTC. The chain combines TRBV20-1 with TRBJ2-1; 7 bases are a match to TRBD2. There are 15 residues in the CDR3. Germline CDR1 and CDR2: DFQATT and SNEGSKA (reference sequence). V trimming: 5 bases; J trimming: 4 bases; junction bases outside the gene matches: 11.

The chain joins TRBV28 to TRBJ2-7; D unresolved. The V gene lost 2 bases and the J gene lost 0 bases, with 11 bases spanning the gap. This CDR3 has 15 amino acids. Looked up from germline, CDR1 is MDHEN and CDR2 is SYDVKM. CDR3 nucleotide sequence: TGTGCCAGCAGTTTAGCGACTTTAAGCTCCTACGAGCAGTACTTC. This codes for CASSLATLSSYEQYF.